A selection of T cell receptor beta chains follows, all from one sample in a study of Ad26.COV2.S vaccination and SARS-CoV-2 variants. Some clones are missing from TCRdb's copy, which holds only in-frame ones; the method was immunoSEQ multiplex PCR. The sample yields about 280,000 clones, about 89% seen once. Sequenced material: peripheral blood, taken in a trial of Ad26.COV2.S vaccine versus placebo. Receptors originate from a person aged 18-65 years who received the Ad26.COV2.S COVID-19 vaccine or a placebo. Each CDR3 is given with its conserved first and last residue. A D gene is named only where the DNA matches it firmly.

d_gene,j_gene,v_gene,CDR3aa,CDR3nt
.,TRBJ2-7,TRBV2,CASSSRSYYYEQYF,TGTGCCAGCAGTTCACGGTCCTACTACTACGAGCAGTACTTC
.,TRBJ2-2,TRBV19,CASSVQVSNTGELFF,TGTGCCAGTAGTGTTCAAGTATCGAACACCGGGGAGCTGTTTTTT
TRBD1,TRBJ1-2,TRBV2,CASSGTGGLGYGYTF,TGTGCCAGCAGTGGGACAGGGGGACTGGGCTATGGCTACACCTTC
TRBD1,TRBJ1-1,TRBV7-2,CASSSRTGMNTEAFF,TGTGCCAGCAGTTCCAGGACAGGTATGAACACTGAAGCTTTCTTT
TRBD1,TRBJ2-3,TRBV7-3,CASSSNPGGKADTQYF,TGTGCCAGCAGCTCCAATCCAGGGGGCAAGGCAGATACGCAGTATTTT
.,TRBJ1-1,TRBV11-2,CASSLDGGVNTEAFF,TGTGCCAGCAGCTTAGACGGGGGGGTGAACACTGAAGCTTTCTTT
TRBD1,TRBJ1-2,TRBV27,CASSPGQGYGYGYTF,TGTGCCAGCAGTCCGGGACAGGGTTATGGGTATGGCTACACCTTC
TRBD1,TRBJ2-2,TRBV10-3,CAISTGTGGTGELFF,TGTGCCATCAGTACCGGGACAGGGGGCACCGGGGAGCTGTTTTTT
.,TRBJ1-5,TRBV21-1,CASSKRGDGYSNQPQHF,TGTGCCAGCAGCAAAAGGGGCGACGGATATAGCAATCAGCCCCAGCATTTT
.,TRBJ2-7,TRBV7-9,CASSSISSISYEQYF,TGTGCCAGCAGCTCAATCTCGAGCATCTCCTACGAGCAGTACTTC
.,TRBJ2-1,TRBV29-1,CSAEPGANEQFF,TGCAGCGCAGAGCCAGGGGCTAATGAGCAGTTCTTC
.,TRBJ1-1,TRBV11-2,CASSFQGPGLNTEAFF,TGTGCCAGCAGCTTCCAGGGACCGGGGTTGAACACTGAAGCTTTCTTT
.,TRBJ2-5,TRBV5-1,CASSLGERETQYF,TGCGCCAGCAGCTTGGGGGAGAGAGAGACCCAGTACTTC
.,TRBJ2-5,TRBV3-1/TRBV3-2,CASSQGGSEGSQYF,TGTGCCAGCAGCCAGGGCGGATCGGAAGGGTCCCAGTACTTC